This T cell receptor beta chain came from a study of PD-1 blockade in mismatch repair-deficient tumors. Study results and caveats: Tumor-resident clones, often absent from pretreatment blood, expanded after pembrolizumab and then contracted.

A note on this clone: The antigen is not known.

All patients were mismatch repair deficient, assessed by either PCR or immunohistochemistry. Produced via immunoSEQ multiplex PCR; TCRdb's table is partial and in-frame only. The sample yields about 67,000 clones, around four fifths seen once. This CDR3 has 13 amino acids. CDR1 and CDR2 from the germline V gene are SGHNT and YYREEE (reference sequence). Trimming removed 4 bases from V and 10 bases from J, with 15 bases in between. The receptor's source is an adult with mismatch repair-deficient cancer. This chain joins TRBV5-4 and TRBJ2-1; TRBD1 or TRBD2 may be the D gene (7 bases each). The sequencing used peripheral blood, collected 2 weeks after starting pembrolizumab. The CDR3 sequence is CASSRYQGGEQFF. In DNA, the CDR3 is TGTGCCAGCAGCCGCTACCAGGGGGGGGAGCAGTTCTTC.